The subject of this entry is one T cell receptor (beta chain). Its antigen is not identified. Individual cDNA molecules each received unique molecular identifiers attached to them. A single record per CDR3 protein comes from TCRdb applying MiXCR to the 5' RACE reads. The sample records about 79,000 distinct CDR3 sequences, 11% being singletons. The data stem from a study of early T cells in non-severe SARS-CoV-2 infection. At the level of the study: Sequenced bulk RNA came from whole blood that was unsorted, and chains were unpaired. Study results and caveats: Private and CD4 specificities were missed by VDJdb matching, skewed to anti-spike CD8.

The CDR3 runs 16 residues. Germline V gives CDR1 KGHSH, CDR2 LQKENI. J was trimmed by 3 bases and V by 6 bases; bases with no gene match: 10. This clonotype originated in an adult who was a healthcare worker with PCR-confirmed SARS-CoV-2 infection or an uninfected control (not recorded which). The rearrangement links TRBV18 to TRBJ2-2, with 7 bases aligning to TRBD1. Sequences were obtained from whole blood. CDR3 coding DNA: TGTGCCAGCTCCCTCTCCGGGACAGTCTACACCGGGGAGCTGTTTTTT. It yields the protein CASSLSGTVYTGELFF.